The rows below give T cell receptor beta chains drawn from one sample of a study of T cells in Graves' hyperthyroidism and ophthalmopathy. TCRdb reprocessed the multiplex PCR reads via MiXCR and lists one record per CDR3 protein. The repertoire holds around 690,000 distinct CDR3 sequences, around 16% seen once, with less than 20% in the top ten. Input material: blood. These receptors came from a man aged 45 to 65 with Graves' hyperthyroidism. CDR3s include the opening cysteine and the closing phenylalanine or tryptophan. Each record gives: CDR3 length, D gene, V gene, J gene, clone size, CDR3 DNA, CDR3 protein. A D gene is named only where the DNA matches it firmly. Size tells how often a clone was seen (once, few, many) or the class of an expanded clone, and some rows leave it out.

len: 16; d_gene: TRBD1; v_gene: TRBV2; j_gene: TRBJ2-5; abundance: once; CDR3nt: TGTGCCAGCAGTGAAGCCCTGAACAGGGGAATGGGGACCCAGTACTTC; CDR3aa: CASSEALNRGMGTQYF
len: 16; d_gene: NA; v_gene: TRBV6-1; j_gene: TRBJ1-2; abundance: many; CDR3nt: TGTGCCAGCAGTGAACAGATCTTACAGACATACTATGGCTACACCTTC; CDR3aa: CASSEQILQTYYGYTF
len: 15; d_gene: TRBD1; v_gene: TRBV28; j_gene: TRBJ1-2; abundance: many; CDR3nt: TGTGCCAGCAGTTTACAGGGGGCCTTTAACTATGGCTACACCTTC; CDR3aa: CASSLQGAFNYGYTF
len: 13; d_gene: NA; v_gene: TRBV2; j_gene: TRBJ1-2; abundance: NA; CDR3nt: TGTGCCAGCAGTGCCGGGGAAGACTATGGCTTCACCTTC; CDR3aa: CASSAGEDYGFTF
len: 15; d_gene: TRBD2; v_gene: TRBV18; j_gene: TRBJ2-7; abundance: NA; CDR3nt: TGTGCCAGCTCACTTTCCTTATCGACTAGCAACGAGCAGTACTTC; CDR3aa: CASSLSLSTSNEQYF
len: 16; d_gene: NA; v_gene: TRBV11-2; j_gene: TRBJ2-1; abundance: many; CDR3nt: TGTGCCAGCCCCCGGGGGGCGCCGAGCTCCTACAATGAGCAGTTCTTC; CDR3aa: CASPRGAPSSYNEQFF
len: 15; d_gene: TRBD2; v_gene: TRBV11-2; j_gene: TRBJ2-5; abundance: few; CDR3nt: TGTGCCAGCAGCTTAAGGCTAGCGGGAGAAAAGACCCAGTACTTC; CDR3aa: CASSLRLAGEKTQYF
len: 16; d_gene: NA; v_gene: TRBV3-1; j_gene: TRBJ2-1; abundance: NA; CDR3nt: TGTGCCAGCAGCCAAGAGGGTCCCCTCGCGTACAATGAGCAGTTCTTC; CDR3aa: CASSQEGPLAYNEQFF
len: 14; d_gene: NA; v_gene: TRBV2; j_gene: TRBJ2-7; abundance: NA; CDR3nt: TGTGCCAGCCGTGGCGACAGTAAAGCCTACGAGCAGTACTTC; CDR3aa: CASRGDSKAYEQYF
len: 15; d_gene: NA; v_gene: TRBV7-6; j_gene: TRBJ2-1; abundance: NA; CDR3nt: TGTGCCAGCAGCCCCTATCCCGCTCGGGGCGATGAGCAGTTCTTC; CDR3aa: CASSPYPARGDEQFF
len: 17; d_gene: TRBD2; v_gene: TRBV29-1; j_gene: TRBJ2-5; abundance: NA; CDR3nt: TGCAGCGTTGAAAGGTGGGGTGAACTAGCGGGACAAGAGACCCAGTACTTC; CDR3aa: CSVERWGELAGQETQYF
len: 18; d_gene: NA; v_gene: TRBV7-9; j_gene: TRBJ1-3; abundance: NA; CDR3nt: TGTGCCAGCAGCTCTACGACCACTGACTATCGCTCTGGAAACACCATATATTTT; CDR3aa: CASSSTTTDYRSGNTIYF
len: 12; d_gene: NA; v_gene: TRBV29-1; j_gene: TRBJ1-2; abundance: many; CDR3nt: TGCAGCGTTGAACGGGGGCCCGGTGGCTACACCTTC; CDR3aa: CSVERGPGGYTF
len: 14; d_gene: NA; v_gene: TRBV6-1; j_gene: TRBJ2-5; abundance: few; CDR3nt: TGTGCCACCATCCCTGGGGACACCCAAGAGACCCAGTACTTC; CDR3aa: CATIPGDTQETQYF
len: 14; d_gene: NA; v_gene: TRBV13; j_gene: TRBJ2-3; abundance: few; CDR3nt: TGTGCCAGCAGCTTTCTAGAGGGCACAGATACGCAGTATTTT; CDR3aa: CASSFLEGTDTQYF
len: 14; d_gene: TRBD1; v_gene: TRBV30; j_gene: TRBJ1-1; abundance: NA; CDR3nt: TGTGCCTGGAATCGGGGACAGTGGGACACTGAAGCTTTCTTT; CDR3aa: CAWNRGQWDTEAFF
len: 13; d_gene: NA; v_gene: TRBV9; j_gene: TRBJ2-1; abundance: many; CDR3nt: TGTGCCAGCAGCGTGGGACGAACCAATGAGCAGTTCTTC; CDR3aa: CASSVGRTNEQFF
len: 15; d_gene: TRBD1; v_gene: TRBV7-9; j_gene: TRBJ1-2; abundance: NA; CDR3nt: TGTGCCAGCAGCTTGAAACTCGGGACAGACTATGGCTACACCTTC; CDR3aa: CASSLKLGTDYGYTF
len: 16; d_gene: NA; v_gene: TRBV3-1; j_gene: TRBJ1-5; abundance: few; CDR3nt: TGTGCCAGCAGCTCCAGTGGGGGATTTAGTAATCAGCCCCAGCATTTT; CDR3aa: CASSSSGGFSNQPQHF
len: 14; d_gene: TRBD1; v_gene: TRBV2; j_gene: TRBJ2-5; abundance: many; CDR3nt: TGTGCCAGCAGTGGGACAGGGGGCGCACAGACCCAGTACTTC; CDR3aa: CASSGTGGAQTQYF
len: 16; d_gene: TRBD2; v_gene: TRBV9; j_gene: TRBJ2-1; abundance: NA; CDR3nt: TGTGCCAGCAGCGCCCGACTAGCGGGAGGTTACGGTGAGCAGTTCTTC; CDR3aa: CASSARLAGGYGEQFF
len: 16; d_gene: TRBD2; v_gene: TRBV7-2; j_gene: TRBJ2-1; abundance: NA; CDR3nt: TGTGCCAGCAGCCCCGCTTGGGGACTAGCGGGCAATGAGCAGTTCTTC; CDR3aa: CASSPAWGLAGNEQFF
len: 14; d_gene: NA; v_gene: TRBV3-1; j_gene: TRBJ1-2; abundance: many; CDR3nt: TGTGCCAGCAGCCAAGATGGGGGTATATATGGCTACACCTTC; CDR3aa: CASSQDGGIYGYTF
len: 14; d_gene: NA; v_gene: TRBV5-1; j_gene: TRBJ1-6; abundance: NA; CDR3nt: TGCGCCAGCAGCTTGGAGGGTGGAGACGGACCCCTCCACTTT; CDR3aa: CASSLEGGDGPLHF
len: 15; d_gene: NA; v_gene: TRBV12-3/TRBV12-4; j_gene: TRBJ2-3; abundance: many; CDR3nt: TGTGCCAGCAGTTTTGTGGCGTACTCCACAGATACGCAGTATTTT; CDR3aa: CASSFVAYSTDTQYF
len: 13; d_gene: TRBD1; v_gene: TRBV2; j_gene: TRBJ1-4; abundance: many; CDR3nt: TGTGCCAGCGGGGGACAGGTTAATGAAAAACTGTTTTTT; CDR3aa: CASGGQVNEKLFF
len: 18; d_gene: NA; v_gene: TRBV6-5; j_gene: TRBJ2-5; abundance: NA; CDR3nt: TGTGCCAGCAGTTACTCGGGCCTGTCAGACCACGGGCAAGAGACCCAGTACTTC; CDR3aa: CASSYSGLSDHGQETQYF
len: 13; d_gene: TRBD1; v_gene: TRBV28; j_gene: TRBJ1-2; abundance: many; CDR3nt: TGTGCCAGCAGGTACGACAGGGACTCTGGCTACACCTTC; CDR3aa: CASRYDRDSGYTF
len: 13; d_gene: NA; v_gene: TRBV27; j_gene: TRBJ2-7; abundance: NA; CDR3nt: TGTGCCAGCGCAAACCCCGGCGCCTGCGAGCAGTACTTC; CDR3aa: CASANPGACEQYF
len: 15; d_gene: TRBD2; v_gene: TRBV20-1; j_gene: TRBJ2-7; abundance: few; CDR3nt: TGCAGTGCCAGAGGGACTAGCGGGAGGGCCGGGGAGCAGTACTTC; CDR3aa: CSARGTSGRAGEQYF
len: 15; d_gene: TRBD1; v_gene: TRBV20-1; j_gene: TRBJ2-2; abundance: few; CDR3nt: TGCAGTGCTCCCCGACAGGGTTCGAACACCGGGGAGCTGTTTTTT; CDR3aa: CSAPRQGSNTGELFF
len: 15; d_gene: NA; v_gene: TRBV5-1; j_gene: TRBJ1-4; abundance: NA; CDR3nt: TGCGCCAGCAGCTCGTCCGGGACACCCGAAGAAAAACTGTTTTTT; CDR3aa: CASSSSGTPEEKLFF
len: 15; d_gene: NA; v_gene: TRBV28; j_gene: TRBJ2-1; abundance: many; CDR3nt: TGTGCCAGCAGTAGCGGTCGGGCGCTACTCAATGAGCAGTTCTTC; CDR3aa: CASSSGRALLNEQFF
len: 17; d_gene: TRBD2; v_gene: TRBV9; j_gene: TRBJ2-5; abundance: few; CDR3nt: TGTGCCAGCAGCGCGGGAGGTGGGGGAGGGCCGAGTGAGACCCAGTACTTC; CDR3aa: CASSAGGGGGPSETQYF
len: 15; d_gene: NA; v_gene: TRBV5-1; j_gene: TRBJ2-7; abundance: few; CDR3nt: TGCGCCAGCAGCATTGGGGACTCAGGGGACTACGAGCAGTACTTC; CDR3aa: CASSIGDSGDYEQYF
len: 13; d_gene: NA; v_gene: TRBV6-2/TRBV6-3; j_gene: TRBJ2-7; abundance: few; CDR3nt: TGTGCCAGTGGGACGGGGCAGGGTTCCGAGCAGTACTTC; CDR3aa: CASGTGQGSEQYF
len: 14; d_gene: NA; v_gene: TRBV27; j_gene: TRBJ2-1; abundance: many; CDR3nt: TGTGCCAGCAGTTTATGGGCAGGGGGGGATGAGCAGTTCTTC; CDR3aa: CASSLWAGGDEQFF
len: 15; d_gene: NA; v_gene: TRBV19; j_gene: TRBJ1-5; abundance: few; CDR3nt: TGTGCGAGTAGAAGGGAAGACTTTTTTAATCAGCCCCAGCATTTT; CDR3aa: CASRREDFFNQPQHF
len: 13; d_gene: NA; v_gene: TRBV19; j_gene: TRBJ2-1; abundance: NA; CDR3nt: TGTGCCAGTAGTATAGCCCTGGGGCCTGAGCAGTTCTTC; CDR3aa: CASSIALGPEQFF
len: 15; d_gene: NA; v_gene: TRBV27; j_gene: TRBJ2-7; abundance: many; CDR3nt: TGTGCCAGCAGTTTCTTCCAACAGGGTAAAGGCGAGCAGTACTTC; CDR3aa: CASSFFQQGKGEQYF
len: 15; d_gene: TRBD1; v_gene: TRBV10-3; j_gene: TRBJ2-5; abundance: few; CDR3nt: TGTGCCATCAGTGGTGGGACAGGGGGTAGCGAGACCCAGTACTTC; CDR3aa: CAISGGTGGSETQYF
len: 15; d_gene: NA; v_gene: TRBV12-3/TRBV12-4; j_gene: TRBJ2-1; abundance: few; CDR3nt: TGTGCCAGCAGTCCCAGGGCAGGGGCCTACAATGAGCAGTTCTTC; CDR3aa: CASSPRAGAYNEQFF
len: 19; d_gene: NA; v_gene: TRBV6-2/TRBV6-3; j_gene: TRBJ2-1; abundance: few; CDR3nt: TGTGCCAGCAGTTCTTTGCGGACTCCAGGCCGAAATACCTACAATGAGCAGTTCTTC; CDR3aa: CASSSLRTPGRNTYNEQFF
len: 14; d_gene: NA; v_gene: TRBV16; j_gene: TRBJ1-5; abundance: many; CDR3nt: TGTGCCAGCAGCCAATCGCGGGGGGATCAGCCCCAGCATTTT; CDR3aa: CASSQSRGDQPQHF
len: 17; d_gene: TRBD1; v_gene: TRBV7-8; j_gene: TRBJ1-3; abundance: few; CDR3nt: TGTGCCAGCAGTCACAACAGGGGGCGTATGCTTGGAAACACCATATATTTT; CDR3aa: CASSHNRGRMLGNTIYF